A selection of T cell receptor beta chains follows, all from one sample in a study of blood T cell repertoires in COVID-19. The assay was immunoSEQ multiplex PCR, and TCRdb's table has in-frame clones only and misses some. Of tens of thousands of clones detected, 65% to 90% appear once; the ten largest clones hold roughly 13%. Input material: peripheral blood. Source of these receptors: a human donor in a cohort sampled during active COVID-19. CDR3s include the opening cysteine and the closing phenylalanine or tryptophan. D genes are given only for firm matches. Size is stated for part of the rows, as once, few or many counts, or as a class when the clone is expanded.

len: 18
abundance: NA
j_gene: TRBJ2-5
d_gene: TRBD2
v_gene: TRBV7-2
CDR3nt: TGTGCCAGCAGCTTAGGGGGGAGACTAGCGGGAAACCAAGAGACCCAGTACTTC
CDR3aa: CASSLGGRLAGNQETQYF

len: 14
abundance: NA
j_gene: TRBJ1-5
d_gene: NA
v_gene: TRBV15
CDR3nt: TGTGCCACCAGCAGAGGGGGGCGCAATCAGCCCCAGCATTTT
CDR3aa: CATSRGGRNQPQHF

len: 16
abundance: NA
j_gene: TRBJ1-1
d_gene: NA
v_gene: TRBV3-1/TRBV3-2
CDR3nt: TGTGCCAGCAGCCAAGATCGCGGCACTATGAACACTGAAGCTTTCTTT
CDR3aa: CASSQDRGTMNTEAFF

len: 14
abundance: NA
j_gene: TRBJ1-5
d_gene: NA
v_gene: TRBV28
CDR3nt: TGTGCCAGCAGTTTCCCCTCCGGGTATCAGCCCCAGCATTTT
CDR3aa: CASSFPSGYQPQHF

len: 15
abundance: NA
j_gene: TRBJ2-5
d_gene: TRBD2
v_gene: TRBV30
CDR3nt: TGTGCCTGGAGTTCCGGAGTAGCGGGAGAGGAGACCCAGTACTTC
CDR3aa: CAWSSGVAGEETQYF

len: 16
abundance: NA
j_gene: TRBJ2-5
d_gene: NA
v_gene: TRBV25-1
CDR3nt: TGTGCCACCAACGATGGTAGAGGTCCCGGCGTAGAGACCCAGTACTTC
CDR3aa: CATNDGRGPGVETQYF

len: 13
abundance: NA
j_gene: TRBJ2-3
d_gene: NA
v_gene: TRBV7-8
CDR3nt: TGTGCCAGCAGCTCCCAGCAGAGGGATACGCAGTATTTT
CDR3aa: CASSSQQRDTQYF

len: 14
abundance: NA
j_gene: TRBJ2-2
d_gene: TRBD2
v_gene: TRBV7-3
CDR3nt: TGTGCCAGCGGTAGCGGGAGTAGGTCCGGGGAGCTGTTTTTT
CDR3aa: CASGSGSRSGELFF

len: 16
abundance: NA
j_gene: TRBJ2-3
d_gene: TRBD2
v_gene: TRBV10-3
CDR3nt: TGTGCCATCAGTGAGCCAGGCGGGAGGGGACCAGATACGCAGTATTTT
CDR3aa: CAISEPGGRGPDTQYF

len: 14
abundance: NA
j_gene: TRBJ1-2
d_gene: TRBD1
v_gene: TRBV11-2
CDR3nt: TGTGCCAGCAGCTACGGACAGGGGGTCCGTGGCTACACCTTC
CDR3aa: CASSYGQGVRGYTF

len: 15
abundance: few
j_gene: TRBJ1-1
d_gene: TRBD1
v_gene: TRBV7-2
CDR3nt: TGTGCCAGCAGCCCACAGGGGGCGATCCGGACTGAAGCTTTCTTT
CDR3aa: CASSPQGAIRTEAFF

len: 16
abundance: once
j_gene: TRBJ2-3
d_gene: NA
v_gene: TRBV21-1
CDR3nt: TGTGCCAGCAGCAAACAACTAGCGGCGATTGGAGATACGCAGTATTTT
CDR3aa: CASSKQLAAIGDTQYF

len: 15
abundance: once
j_gene: TRBJ1-2
d_gene: TRBD1
v_gene: TRBV6-5
CDR3nt: TGTGCCAGCCACGCGTCAGACAGGGGTGACTATGGCTACACCTTC
CDR3aa: CASHASDRGDYGYTF

len: 15
abundance: NA
j_gene: TRBJ2-6
d_gene: NA
v_gene: TRBV7-2
CDR3nt: TGTGCCAGCAGCGGAATAGGGGTAGGGGCCAACGTCCTGACTTTC
CDR3aa: CASSGIGVGANVLTF

len: 15
abundance: many
j_gene: TRBJ1-5
d_gene: TRBD1
v_gene: TRBV5-5
CDR3nt: TGTGCCAGCAGCTTGGAACGACAGGGGACGCAGCCCCAGCATTTT
CDR3aa: CASSLERQGTQPQHF

len: 15
abundance: few
j_gene: TRBJ1-1
d_gene: NA
v_gene: TRBV5-4
CDR3nt: TGTGCCAGCAGCAGCAGAACAGGGATGTTCGCTGAAGCTTTCTTT
CDR3aa: CASSSRTGMFAEAFF

len: 14
abundance: NA
j_gene: TRBJ1-5
d_gene: TRBD1
v_gene: TRBV29-1
CDR3nt: TGCAGCGTTACCCCAGGACAGGGGAATCAGCCCCAGCATTTT
CDR3aa: CSVTPGQGNQPQHF

len: 14
abundance: NA
j_gene: TRBJ1-1
d_gene: NA
v_gene: TRBV5-1
CDR3nt: TGCGCCAGCTATACCGGGATTATGAACACTGAAGCTTTCTTT
CDR3aa: CASYTGIMNTEAFF

len: 15
abundance: NA
j_gene: TRBJ2-7
d_gene: TRBD1
v_gene: TRBV6-2/TRBV6-3
CDR3nt: TGTGCCAGCAGTTTGCCGGGACAGGTAACCTACGAGCAGTACTTC
CDR3aa: CASSLPGQVTYEQYF

len: 15
abundance: NA
j_gene: TRBJ1-4
d_gene: NA
v_gene: TRBV7-9
CDR3nt: TGTGCCAGCAGCTCCTCACGGGTCGCGGATGAAAAACTGTTTTTT
CDR3aa: CASSSSRVADEKLFF

len: 19
abundance: NA
j_gene: TRBJ1-5
d_gene: TRBD1
v_gene: TRBV5-1
CDR3nt: TGCGCCAGCAGGGGACAGGGGGCGAATTCCGGCTTTAGCAATCAGCCCCAGCATTTT
CDR3aa: CASRGQGANSGFSNQPQHF

len: 16
abundance: NA
j_gene: TRBJ2-2
d_gene: NA
v_gene: TRBV4-2
CDR3nt: TGTGCCAGCAGCCAAGACGACAGATCGAACACCGGGGAGCTGTTTTTT
CDR3aa: CASSQDDRSNTGELFF

len: 14
abundance: few
j_gene: TRBJ1-6
d_gene: TRBD1
v_gene: TRBV25-1
CDR3nt: TGTGCCAGCAGTGAATTAGGGGGCTCTTCACCCCTCCACTTT
CDR3aa: CASSELGGSSPLHF

len: 14
abundance: few
j_gene: TRBJ2-1
d_gene: TRBD2
v_gene: TRBV5-1
CDR3nt: TGCGCCAGCAGGACTAGCGGAACCTACAATGAGCAGTTCTTC
CDR3aa: CASRTSGTYNEQFF